This TCR beta chain was retrieved from a study of T cells in Graves' hyperthyroidism and ophthalmopathy. The CDR3 regions of TCR beta were amplified from RNA transcripts. During a first-round RT-PCR of the TCR CDR3, the HTBI primer set was used. TCRdb independently ran MiXCR on the multiplex PCR reads; one entry per CDR3 protein. The top ten clones hold less than 8.5% of a sample with 600,000 to 700,000 distinct CDR3 sequences, just under 45% of them seen once. Clinical symptoms, serum thyroxine, TRAb, thyroid ultrasound and orbital computed tomography established diagnosis. This clonotype was seen a handful of times. The antigen is undetermined. This CDR3 region has 11 residues. With 6 bases removed from V and 7 bases from J, the gap between germline ends came to 9 bases. Findings of the study overall: Among clonotypes expanded in thyroid above 0.001, most were also found in blood.

This TCR came from an adult man with Graves' disease, either hyperthyroidism or ophthalmopathy (not recorded which). This chain joins TRBV12-3 or TRBV12-4 and TRBJ1-2, with D possibly TRBD1 on 5 matching bases. Sequenced input: peripheral blood or thyroid tissue (not recorded which). The CDR3 bases are TGTGCCAGCAGGGCAGGGTTTGGCTACACCTTC. The encoded protein is CASRAGFGYTF.